The 16 T cell receptor beta chains below were found in one sample sequenced in a study of blood T cell repertoires in COVID-19. The repertoire was sequenced with immunoSEQ multiplex PCR; TCRdb's copy has only in-frame clones and lacks some. The sample shows about 240,000 clones, roughly 86% of them seen only once. Sequenced sample: peripheral blood. Receptor source: a woman under 40 with acute or convalescent COVID-19.

The CDR3 sequence is CASSQGLTYSTDTQYF. CDR3 sequence (DNA): TGCGCCAGCAGCCAAGGTCTTACTTATAGCACAGATACGCAGTATTTT. V is TRBV4-1 and J is TRBJ2-3, with D hard to call. The CDR3 runs to 16 residues. Per the germline V gene, CDR1 is MGHRA and CDR2 is YSYEKL. The V gene lost 1 base and the J gene lost 0 bases, with 11 bases spanning the gap.

This clone was picked up a small number of times. The rearrangement joins TRBV29-1 to TRBJ2-3; the D gene is possibly TRBD2 (6 bases). With 3 bases removed from V and 5 bases from J, the gap between germline ends came to 12 bases. Germline CDR1 SQVTM, CDR2 ANQGSEA. This CDR3 comprises 13 residues. CDR3 in amino acids: CSVDTSPRDTQYF. CDR3 sequence (DNA): TGCAGCGTTGATACTAGCCCTCGAGATACGCAGTATTTT.

Only one count was recorded for this clone. CDR3 nucleotide sequence: TGTGCCAGCAGTCCAGAAGCTTTCTTT. Translated, it gives CASSPEAFF. The chain links TRBV7-9 to TRBJ1-1; D unclear. Germline V gene sequence: CDR1 SEHNR, CDR2 FQNEAQ (reference sequence). This CDR3 spans 9 amino acids. The ends were cut back, 6 bases at V and 8 bases at J, with 4 bases in the middle.

This sequence joins TRBV7-6 and TRBJ2-7; the D is unclear. The CDR3 runs to 13 residues. Deletions cut 3 bases from V and 4 bases from J, with 10 bases between. CDR1 and CDR2 (germline): SGHVS, FNYEAQ. The CDR3 DNA reads as TGTGCCAGCAGCTTGAGTCCAACGTACGAGCAGTACTTC. Amino acid sequence: CASSLSPTYEQYF.

This clone was seen a few times. The chain uses TRBV9 and TRBJ1-2, with a possible D match to TRBD1 (5 bases). This CDR3 spans 15 amino acids. The V and J ends lost 1 base and 2 bases respectively, with 12 bases between them. Per germline, CDR1 SGDLS and CDR2 YYNGEE. The CDR3 loop is CASSVRLAGNYGYTF. For the CDR3, the DNA is TGTGCCAGCAGCGTAAGGTTGGCAGGGAACTATGGCTACACCTTC.

The chain couples TRBV2 to TRBJ2-7; no firm D call. Germline CDR1 is SNHLY and CDR2 is FYNNEI. This CDR3 has 11 residues. V was shortened by 3 bases and J by 6 bases, with 6 bases between the two germline ends. CDR3 residues: CASSDSPEQYF. The CDR3 DNA is TGTGCCAGCAGTGATAGTCCCGAGCAGTACTTC. Full variable domain (outside the CDR3, taken from reference TRBV2 and TRBJ2-7): EPEVTQTPSHQVTQMGQEVILRCVPISNHLYFYWYRQILGQKVEFLVSFYNNEISEKSEIFDDQFSVERPDGSNFTLKIRSTKLEDSAMYFCASSDSPEQYFGPGTRLTVT.

The rearrangement uses TRBV5-4 and TRBJ1-3; unclear D gene. The CDR3 runs to 13 residues. Trimming pared 5 bases from V and 1 base from J, leaving 7 bases between. Germline values: CDR1 SGHNT, CDR2 YYREEE (reference sequence). The CDR3 here is CASRRESGNTIYF. CDR3 sequence (DNA): TGTGCCAGCAGACGGGAGTCTGGAAACACCATATATTTT. Full variable domain (remainder filled in from reference TRBV5-4 and TRBJ1-3): ETGVTQSPTHLIKTRGQQVTLRCSSQSGHNTVSWYQQALGQGPQFIFQYYREEENGRGNFPPRFSGLQFPNYSSELNVNALELDDSALYLCASRRESGNTIYFGEGSWLTVV.

The chain links TRBV18 to TRBJ2-1, with D possibly matching TRBD2 (6 bases). Trimming left V 0 bases short and J 7 bases short, with 13 bases between. CDR3 length: 15 residues. CDR1 is KGHSH and CDR2 is LQKENI in the germline V gene. CDR3 sequence: CASSPPGLGGNEQFF. The DNA for the CDR3 is TGTGCCAGCTCACCACCGGGACTGGGGGGAAATGAGCAGTTCTTC.

Comment on this clone: The same CDR3 arises from other DNA sequences in this sample as well. The rearrangement uses TRBV5-1 and TRBJ1-1; D is perhaps TRBD1 (5 bases). CDR1 and CDR2 (germline): SGHRS, YFSETQ. The CDR3 is 14 residues long. V gave up 2 bases and J gave up 0 bases, with 8 bases separating them. CDR3 nucleotides: TGCGCCAGCAGCTTACGACAGATGAACACTGAAGCTTTCTTT. This sequence encodes CASSLRQMNTEAFF.

The chain carries TRBV30 and TRBJ1-1, with D unresolved. Germline V lookup: CDR1 GTSNPN, CDR2 SVGIG (reference sequence). The CDR3 sequence is 15 residues long. Trimming left V 4 bases short and J 1 base short, with 16 bases between. CDR3 bases: TGTGCCTGGATGACACCGGCTAACCCGAACACTGAAGCTTTCTTT. Translating gives CAWMTPANPNTEAFF.

The CDR3 coding sequence is TGTGCCAGCAGTTGGGGCCAGGGTGGGAATGAGCAGTTCTTC. This sequence encodes CASSWGQGGNEQFF. The V call is TRBV6-6, the J call TRBJ2-1; D might be TRBD1 (5 bases). The CDR3 extends over 14 amino acids. V was shortened by 4 bases and J by 7 bases, with 14 bases between the two germline ends. CDR1 is MNHNY, CDR2 SVGAGI, per germline (reference sequence).

The V gene is TRBV3-1 (or the pseudogene TRBV3-2), the J gene TRBJ2-1, with a possible D match to TRBD1 (6 bases). The CDR3 covers 16 residues. V shed 0 bases and J shed 0 bases, with 9 bases lying between them. Germline V gene sequence: CDR1 LGHDT, CDR2 YNNKEL (reference sequence). The CDR3 sequence: CASSQDEGVSYNEQFF. CDR3 nucleotides: TGTGCCAGCAGCCAAGACGAGGGGGTCTCCTACAATGAGCAGTTCTTC.

This clone was counted a single time. The chain has TRBV6-5 and TRBJ1-5; the D gene is possibly TRBD1 (6 bases). The V gene's germline CDR1 is MNHEY and CDR2 SVGAGI. The CDR3 totals 15 residues. With 5 bases removed from V and 4 bases from J, the gap between germline ends came to 15 bases. CDR3 protein: CASSTAGAGNQPQHF. CDR3 bases: TGTGCCAGCAGTACGGCGGGGGCCGGGAATCAGCCCCAGCATTTT.

The rearrangement links TRBV7-2 to TRBJ2-3; 7 bases agree with TRBD2. V gave up 2 bases and J gave up 6 bases; unmatched junction bases: 8. Germline V gives CDR1 SGHTA, CDR2 FQGNSA. The CDR3 loop spans 15 amino acids. In nucleotides, the CDR3 is TGTGCCAGCAGCTTACTCGCGGGAGTCCCCGATACGCAGTATTTT. Its protein product is CASSLLAGVPDTQYF.

The V and J genes are TRBV4-2 and TRBJ2-3; 8 bases fit TRBD2. CDR1 and CDR2 from the germline V gene are LGHNA and YNFKEQ. The V gene end was trimmed by 1 base and the J gene end by 0 bases; junction bases not matched to a gene: 9. The CDR3 length is 18 residues. In DNA, the CDR3 is TGTGCCAGCAGCCAAGGGCCGGGCGGGAGGACTAGCACAGATACGCAGTATTTT. Translation: CASSQGPGGRTSTDTQYF.

The chain combines TRBV5-4 with TRBJ2-7; maybe TRBD1 (5 bases). The CDR3 is 14 amino acids. With 6 bases removed from V and 0 bases from J, the gap between germline ends came to 13 bases. The germline gives CDR1 SGHNT, CDR2 YYREEE (reference sequence). The CDR3 region has the DNA TGTGCCAGCACCTCGCGGCAGGGCTCCTACGAGCAGTACTTC. Translation gives CASTSRQGSYEQYF. The whole variable domain, remainder taken from reference TRBV5-4 and TRBJ2-7, is ETGVTQSPTHLIKTRGQQVTLRCSSQSGHNTVSWYQQALGQGPQFIFQYYREEENGRGNFPPRFSGLQFPNYSSELNVNALELDDSALYLCASTSRQGSYEQYFGPGTRLTVT.